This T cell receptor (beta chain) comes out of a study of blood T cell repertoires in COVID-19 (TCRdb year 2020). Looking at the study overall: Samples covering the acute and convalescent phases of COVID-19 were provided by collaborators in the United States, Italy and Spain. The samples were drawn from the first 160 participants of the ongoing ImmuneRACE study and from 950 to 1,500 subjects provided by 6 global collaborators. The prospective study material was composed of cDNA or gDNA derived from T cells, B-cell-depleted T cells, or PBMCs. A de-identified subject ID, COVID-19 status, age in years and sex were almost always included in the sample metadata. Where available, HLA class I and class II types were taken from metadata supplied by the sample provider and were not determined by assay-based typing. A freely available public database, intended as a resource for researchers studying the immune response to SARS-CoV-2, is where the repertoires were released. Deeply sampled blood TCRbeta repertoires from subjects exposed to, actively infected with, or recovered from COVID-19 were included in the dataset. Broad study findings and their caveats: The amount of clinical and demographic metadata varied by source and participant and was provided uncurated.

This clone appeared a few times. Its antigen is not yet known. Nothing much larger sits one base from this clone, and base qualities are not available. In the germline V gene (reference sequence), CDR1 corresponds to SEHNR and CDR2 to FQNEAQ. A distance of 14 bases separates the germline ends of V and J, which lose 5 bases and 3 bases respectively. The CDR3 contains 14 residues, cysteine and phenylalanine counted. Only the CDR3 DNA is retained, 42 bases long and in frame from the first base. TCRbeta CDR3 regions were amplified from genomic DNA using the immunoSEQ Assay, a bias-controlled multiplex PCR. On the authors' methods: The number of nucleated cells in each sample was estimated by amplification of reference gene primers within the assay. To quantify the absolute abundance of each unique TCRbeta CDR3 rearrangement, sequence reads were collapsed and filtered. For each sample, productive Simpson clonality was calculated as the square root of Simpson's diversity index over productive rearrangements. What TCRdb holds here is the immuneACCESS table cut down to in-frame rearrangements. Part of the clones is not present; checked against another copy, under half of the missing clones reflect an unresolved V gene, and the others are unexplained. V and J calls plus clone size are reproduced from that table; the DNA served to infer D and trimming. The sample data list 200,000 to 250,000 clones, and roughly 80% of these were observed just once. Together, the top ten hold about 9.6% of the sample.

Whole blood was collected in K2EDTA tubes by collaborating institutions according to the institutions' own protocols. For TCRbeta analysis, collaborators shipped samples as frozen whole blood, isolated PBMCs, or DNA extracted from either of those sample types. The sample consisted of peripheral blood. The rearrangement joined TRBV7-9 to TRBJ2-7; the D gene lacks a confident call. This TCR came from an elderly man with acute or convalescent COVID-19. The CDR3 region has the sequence CASSTADRRYEQYF. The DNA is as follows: TGTGCCAGCAGCACAGCCGACCGACGCTACGAGCAGTACTTC.